A selection of T cell receptor beta chains follows, all from one sample in a study of blood T cell repertoires in COVID-19. The protocol was immunoSEQ multiplex PCR, while the TCRdb copy is restricted to in-frame clones and leaves out a portion. The sample shows around 200,000 clones, approximately 87% of them seen only once. Sequenced input: peripheral blood. These receptors all come from a woman aged 18-35 years who had recovered from COVID-19. The CDR3 runs from the conserved cysteine through the conserved F or W. The order of the fields is J gene, D gene, clone size, V gene, CDR3 protein, CDR3 DNA. The D gene is left open where the match is weak. A clone size is listed for some rows: how often the clone was seen (once, few, many), or a class if it is expanded.

>TRBJ2-1|-|many|TRBV5-1
CASSLDVTHPTGSYNEQFF
TGCGCCAGCAGCTTGGATGTCACTCACCCAACAGGCTCCTACAATGAGCAGTTCTTC
>TRBJ2-2|-|-|TRBV19
CASRSGTRNTGELFF
TGTGCCAGTAGATCCGGGACACGTAACACCGGGGAGCTGTTTTTT
>TRBJ1-6|-|-|TRBV3-1/TRBV3-2
CASSQQGGNSPLHF
TGTGCCAGCAGTCAACAGGGCGGTAATTCACCCCTCCACTTT
>TRBJ1-2|-|-|TRBV24-1
CATSDFRGPLYGYTF
TGTGCCACCAGTGATTTCCGGGGTCCGTTGTACGGCTACACCTTC
>TRBJ2-6|-|once|TRBV14
CASSRSGVGANVLTF
TGTGCCAGCAGCCGCTCGGGGGTCGGGGCCAACGTCCTGACTTTC
>TRBJ2-1|TRBD2|-|TRBV6-6
CASSPRASGGYYNEQFF
TGTGCCAGCAGTCCCCGGGCTAGCGGGGGCTACTACAATGAGCAGTTCTTC
>TRBJ2-5|-|-|TRBV7-8
CASSGRAPGETQYF
TGTGCCAGCAGCGGTAGGGCCCCGGGGGAGACCCAGTACTTC
>TRBJ2-7|TRBD2|-|TRBV28
CASSLGLASGTYEQYF
TGTGCCAGCAGTTTAGGGTTGGCTAGCGGTACCTACGAGCAGTACTTC
>TRBJ1-4|TRBD1|-|TRBV18
CASSPTRQGGEKLFF
TGTGCCAGCTCACCAACCCGGCAGGGGGGTGAAAAACTGTTTTTT
>TRBJ1-6|-|once|TRBV5-4
CASSLEQGRGNSPLHF
TGTGCCAGCAGCTTGGAACAAGGGCGGGGTAATTCACCCCTCCACTTT
>TRBJ1-2|TRBD1|-|TRBV7-2
CASSWDRDRGNYTF
TGTGCCAGCAGCTGGGATCGGGACAGGGGAAATTACACCTTC
>TRBJ2-7|-|-|TRBV5-6
CASSFGTLTYEQYF
TGTGCCAGCAGCTTCGGGACACTTACCTACGAGCAGTACTTC
>TRBJ1-2|-|-|TRBV7-8
CASKQATSNYGYTF
TGTGCCAGCAAACAGGCAACTTCTAACTATGGCTACACCTTC
>TRBJ1-1|TRBD1|-|TRBV7-2
CASSSPGQGKREAFF
TGTGCCAGCAGCTCTCCGGGACAGGGGAAGCGTGAAGCTTTCTTT
>TRBJ1-6|-|-|TRBV4-3
CASTVRAGQGSPLHF
TGCGCCAGCACCGTCCGGGCAGGGCAGGGTTCACCCCTCCACTTT
>TRBJ1-2|TRBD1|-|TRBV6-6
CASSPGTANYGYTF
TGTGCCAGCAGTCCCGGGACAGCTAACTATGGCTACACCTTC
>TRBJ2-5|-|-|TRBV4-3
CASSQPPSVGETQYF
TGCGCCAGCAGCCAACCTCCGTCTGTCGGAGAGACCCAGTACTTC
>TRBJ2-7|TRBD1|once|TRBV23-1
CASGPGTGVHEQYF
TGCGCCAGCGGCCCCGGGACAGGGGTCCACGAGCAGTACTTC
>TRBJ2-5|TRBD2|-|TRBV2
CASSLTSRETQYF
TGTGCCAGCAGCTTGACTAGCAGAGAGACCCAGTACTTC
>TRBJ2-1|-|-|TRBV18
CASSPPSGSRNEQFF
TGTGCCAGCTCACCACCGTCCGGGAGTCGTAATGAGCAGTTCTTC
>TRBJ1-3|-|-|TRBV6-5
CASSYSGRRMGNTIYF
TGTGCCAGCAGTTACTCGGGCCGTCGAATGGGAAACACCATATATTTT
>TRBJ1-3|TRBD1|-|TRBV6-5
CASGQDGRNTIYF
TGTGCCAGCGGACAGGATGGGAGAAACACCATATATTTT
>TRBJ2-1|-|many|TRBV9
CASSRRDSPYNEQFF
TGTGCCAGCAGCAGGCGGGACAGCCCTTACAATGAGCAGTTCTTC
>TRBJ2-7|-|-|TRBV11-2
CASRQRGDYEQYF
TGTGCCAGCAGACAAAGGGGTGACTACGAGCAGTACTTC
>TRBJ2-3|TRBD2|-|TRBV20-1
CSACGGTSGTTDTQYF
TGCAGTGCTTGTGGGGGGACTAGCGGGACCACAGATACGCAGTATTTT
>TRBJ2-7|TRBD1|-|TRBV27
CASSLWDRVPYEQYF
TGTGCCAGCAGTTTATGGGACAGGGTCCCCTACGAGCAGTACTTC
>TRBJ1-2|-|-|TRBV6-5
CASSLGTYGYTF
TGTGCCAGCAGCCTAGGAACCTATGGCTACACCTTC
>TRBJ2-3|TRBD2|-|TRBV4-1
CASSQEATSGRASADTQYF
TGCGCCAGCAGCCAAGAGGCCACTAGCGGGAGGGCCAGTGCAGATACGCAGTATTTT
>TRBJ2-5|-|-|TRBV4-3
CASSQEMEGGFQETQYF
TGCGCCAGCAGCCAAGAAATGGAGGGGGGGTTCCAAGAGACCCAGTACTTC
>TRBJ2-2|-|-|TRBV9
CASSARLERGGELFF
TGTGCCAGCAGCGCTCGACTCGAGCGAGGGGGGGAGCTGTTTTTT
>TRBJ2-5|TRBD2|few|TRBV10-3
CAISESGGGQETQYF
TGTGCCATCAGTGAGTCAGGCGGGGGCCAAGAGACCCAGTACTTC
>TRBJ1-2|TRBD1|-|TRBV5-1
CASSTGTGADGYTF
TGCGCCAGCAGTACCGGGACAGGGGCCGATGGCTACACCTTC
>TRBJ2-5|TRBD2|-|TRBV18
CASSPGTSLQETQYF
TGTGCCAGCTCCCCCGGGACTAGCTTACAAGAGACCCAGTACTTC
>TRBJ1-2|TRBD1|-|TRBV19
CASRNRGGYGYTF
TGTGCCAGTAGGAACAGGGGCGGCTATGGCTACACCTTC
>TRBJ2-5|-|-|TRBV14
CASSQLGSQETQYF
TGTGCCAGCAGCCAATTGGGCAGCCAAGAGACCCAGTACTTC
>TRBJ2-2|-|-|TRBV7-3
CASSSGNTGELFF
TGTGCCAGCAGCTCAGGGAACACCGGGGAGCTGTTTTTT
>TRBJ1-1|-|-|TRBV9
CASSSGQPPEAFF
TGTGCCAGCAGCTCCGGACAGCCTCCTGAAGCTTTCTTT
>TRBJ1-2|-|once|TRBV19
CASTRGDSNYGYTF
TGTGCCAGTACCAGGGGCGATTCTAACTATGGCTACACCTTC